Presented here are 12 T cell receptor beta chains from one specimen sequenced in a study of T cell changes during pregnancy in multiple sclerosis. Assay: immunoSEQ multiplex PCR; the TCRdb copy retains only in-frame clones and omits some. The sample records under 40,000 clones, under 95% being singletons. The sequenced sample was peripheral blood, obtained in the second trimester of pregnancy. The origin of the receptors is a female donor in good health, enrolled as a control in a pregnancy study.

The V call is TRBV9, the J call TRBJ1-6, with D perhaps matching TRBD1 (6 bases). V shed 1 base and J shed 5 bases, with 10 bases lying between them. Per germline, CDR1 SGDLS and CDR2 YYNGEE. This CDR3 is 15 amino acids long. The CDR3 DNA sequence: TGTGCCAGCAGCGTAAGAGGGGGTGATAATTCACCCCTCCACTTT. As protein: CASSVRGGDNSPLHF.

CDR3 nucleotide sequence: TGTGCCAGCATGCGGGGACCTAGCACAGATACGCAGTATTTT. It encodes CASMRGPSTDTQYF. The chain is built from TRBV2 and TRBJ2-3, with D possibly TRBD2 on 6 matching bases. Per germline, CDR1 SNHLY and CDR2 FYNNEI. The CDR3 is 14 residues long. V lost 7 bases and J 0 bases, leaving 11 bases between the germline ends.

The genes are TRBV4-1 and TRBJ1-2; D is undetermined. Germline CDR1 and CDR2: MGHRA and YSYEKL. CDR3 length equals 14 residues. V lost 1 base and J lost 1, with 7 bases in between. CDR3 amino acids: CASSQGRVNYGYTF. DNA of the CDR3: TGCGCCAGCAGCCAAGGAAGAGTTAACTATGGCTACACCTTC.

The rearrangement joins TRBV30 to TRBJ2-1; D is perhaps TRBD2 (5 bases). Per the germline V gene, CDR1 is GTSNPN and CDR2 is SVGIG (reference sequence). V lost 0 bases, J lost 10 bases, and 19 bases lay in between. The CDR3 sequence is 15 residues long. CDR3 bases: TGTGCCTGGAGTGTCGGTAGCGCGGGCACAGTGGAGCAGTTCTTC. Amino acid sequence: CAWSVGSAGTVEQFF.

The chain joins TRBV10-2 to TRBJ1-5, with no clear D. This CDR3 has 13 amino acids. CDR1 and CDR2 from the germline V gene are WSHSY and SAAADI. Trimming took 6 bases from V and 2 from J, leaving 8 bases between them. CDR3 protein: CASSPRGNQPQHF. The CDR3 coding sequence is TGCGCCAGCAGCCCCCGGGGCAATCAGCCCCAGCATTTT.

The chain joins TRBV9 to TRBJ2-1, with D possibly TRBD2 on 6 matching bases. This CDR3 is 16 amino acids long. V was shortened by 0 bases and J by 0 bases, with 10 bases between the two germline ends. Germline assignment: CDR1 SGDLS and CDR2 YYNGEE. The CDR3, as DNA: TGTGCCAGCAGCGTAGGGGTCGGGAGCTCCTACAATGAGCAGTTCTTC. Its protein product is CASSVGVGSSYNEQFF.

This clone is a singleton in its sample. This rearrangement joins TRBV4-1 to TRBJ2-5; D gene ambiguous. The CDR3 loop spans 16 amino acids. V dropped 2 bases and J dropped 4 bases, with 17 bases sitting between them. Looked up from germline, CDR1 is MGHRA and CDR2 is YSYEKL. Here the CDR3 reads CASSQLARTSPETQYF. The CDR3 bases are TGCGCCAGCAGCCAACTTGCTAGAACCTCCCCAGAGACCCAGTACTTC.

The rearrangement links TRBV9 to TRBJ2-1; a weak D match, TRBD2 (6 bases). This CDR3 is 17 amino acids long. Germline V CDR1 and CDR2: SGDLS, YYNGEE. V lost 1 base, J lost 2 bases, and 16 bases lay in between. The CDR3 DNA reads TGTGCCAGCAGCGTATTTGGGGCTAGCGAAACCTACAATGAGCAGTTCTTC. This sequence encodes CASSVFGASETYNEQFF.

V gene TRBV2 combines with J gene TRBJ1-5; D uncertain. The CDR3 has 13 residues. Germline V gene sequence: CDR1 SNHLY, CDR2 FYNNEI. Trimming removed 9 bases from V and 5 bases from J, with 14 bases in between. DNA of the CDR3: TGTGCCAGTGCCACGAATCGAGATCAGCCCCAGCATTTT. Amino acids: CASATNRDQPQHF. The full variable domain, in which reference TRBV2 and TRBJ1-5 provide the parts outside the CDR3, is EPEVTQTPSHQVTQMGQEVILRCVPISNHLYFYWYRQILGQKVEFLVSFYNNEISEKSEIFDDQFSVERPDGSNFTLKIRSTKLEDSAMYFCASATNRDQPQHFGDGTRLSIL.

The chain links TRBV9 to TRBJ2-7, with D unclear. The V end was cut by 0 bases, the J end by 2 bases, with 9 bases between. CDR1 SGDLS and CDR2 YYNGEE come from the germline V gene. There are 14 residues in the CDR3. CDR3 sequence reads: CASSVGVNTYEQYF. CDR3 nucleotide sequence: TGTGCCAGCAGCGTAGGTGTGAACACCTACGAGCAGTACTTC. The variable domain in full, completed from reference TRBV9 and TRBJ2-7, reads DSGVTQTPKHLITATGQRVTLRCSPRSGDLSVYWYQQSLDQGLQFLIQYYNGEERAKGNILERFSAQQFPDLHSELNLSSLELGDSALYFCASSVGVNTYEQYFGPGTRLTVT.

The rearrangement links TRBV7-2 to TRBJ2-1; perhaps TRBD2 as D (5 bases). The CDR3 spans 13 residues. The germline V and J ends were trimmed by 1 base and 12 bases, with 13 bases remaining between them. Germline CDR1 SGHTA, CDR2 FQGNSA. Here the CDR3 DNA reads TGTGCCAGCAGCTTAGATGTAGCGAGATTGCAGTTCTTC. Encoded protein: CASSLDVARLQFF.

The chain couples TRBV5-1 to TRBJ2-7; D is unclear. This CDR3 contains 15 residues. Germline assignment: CDR1 SGHRS and CDR2 YFSETQ. V gave up 2 bases and J gave up 7 bases, with 19 bases separating them. The CDR3 here is CASSLQRTYLREQYF. The CDR3 coding sequence is TGCGCCAGCAGCTTACAGAGAACATATCTACGGGAGCAGTACTTC.